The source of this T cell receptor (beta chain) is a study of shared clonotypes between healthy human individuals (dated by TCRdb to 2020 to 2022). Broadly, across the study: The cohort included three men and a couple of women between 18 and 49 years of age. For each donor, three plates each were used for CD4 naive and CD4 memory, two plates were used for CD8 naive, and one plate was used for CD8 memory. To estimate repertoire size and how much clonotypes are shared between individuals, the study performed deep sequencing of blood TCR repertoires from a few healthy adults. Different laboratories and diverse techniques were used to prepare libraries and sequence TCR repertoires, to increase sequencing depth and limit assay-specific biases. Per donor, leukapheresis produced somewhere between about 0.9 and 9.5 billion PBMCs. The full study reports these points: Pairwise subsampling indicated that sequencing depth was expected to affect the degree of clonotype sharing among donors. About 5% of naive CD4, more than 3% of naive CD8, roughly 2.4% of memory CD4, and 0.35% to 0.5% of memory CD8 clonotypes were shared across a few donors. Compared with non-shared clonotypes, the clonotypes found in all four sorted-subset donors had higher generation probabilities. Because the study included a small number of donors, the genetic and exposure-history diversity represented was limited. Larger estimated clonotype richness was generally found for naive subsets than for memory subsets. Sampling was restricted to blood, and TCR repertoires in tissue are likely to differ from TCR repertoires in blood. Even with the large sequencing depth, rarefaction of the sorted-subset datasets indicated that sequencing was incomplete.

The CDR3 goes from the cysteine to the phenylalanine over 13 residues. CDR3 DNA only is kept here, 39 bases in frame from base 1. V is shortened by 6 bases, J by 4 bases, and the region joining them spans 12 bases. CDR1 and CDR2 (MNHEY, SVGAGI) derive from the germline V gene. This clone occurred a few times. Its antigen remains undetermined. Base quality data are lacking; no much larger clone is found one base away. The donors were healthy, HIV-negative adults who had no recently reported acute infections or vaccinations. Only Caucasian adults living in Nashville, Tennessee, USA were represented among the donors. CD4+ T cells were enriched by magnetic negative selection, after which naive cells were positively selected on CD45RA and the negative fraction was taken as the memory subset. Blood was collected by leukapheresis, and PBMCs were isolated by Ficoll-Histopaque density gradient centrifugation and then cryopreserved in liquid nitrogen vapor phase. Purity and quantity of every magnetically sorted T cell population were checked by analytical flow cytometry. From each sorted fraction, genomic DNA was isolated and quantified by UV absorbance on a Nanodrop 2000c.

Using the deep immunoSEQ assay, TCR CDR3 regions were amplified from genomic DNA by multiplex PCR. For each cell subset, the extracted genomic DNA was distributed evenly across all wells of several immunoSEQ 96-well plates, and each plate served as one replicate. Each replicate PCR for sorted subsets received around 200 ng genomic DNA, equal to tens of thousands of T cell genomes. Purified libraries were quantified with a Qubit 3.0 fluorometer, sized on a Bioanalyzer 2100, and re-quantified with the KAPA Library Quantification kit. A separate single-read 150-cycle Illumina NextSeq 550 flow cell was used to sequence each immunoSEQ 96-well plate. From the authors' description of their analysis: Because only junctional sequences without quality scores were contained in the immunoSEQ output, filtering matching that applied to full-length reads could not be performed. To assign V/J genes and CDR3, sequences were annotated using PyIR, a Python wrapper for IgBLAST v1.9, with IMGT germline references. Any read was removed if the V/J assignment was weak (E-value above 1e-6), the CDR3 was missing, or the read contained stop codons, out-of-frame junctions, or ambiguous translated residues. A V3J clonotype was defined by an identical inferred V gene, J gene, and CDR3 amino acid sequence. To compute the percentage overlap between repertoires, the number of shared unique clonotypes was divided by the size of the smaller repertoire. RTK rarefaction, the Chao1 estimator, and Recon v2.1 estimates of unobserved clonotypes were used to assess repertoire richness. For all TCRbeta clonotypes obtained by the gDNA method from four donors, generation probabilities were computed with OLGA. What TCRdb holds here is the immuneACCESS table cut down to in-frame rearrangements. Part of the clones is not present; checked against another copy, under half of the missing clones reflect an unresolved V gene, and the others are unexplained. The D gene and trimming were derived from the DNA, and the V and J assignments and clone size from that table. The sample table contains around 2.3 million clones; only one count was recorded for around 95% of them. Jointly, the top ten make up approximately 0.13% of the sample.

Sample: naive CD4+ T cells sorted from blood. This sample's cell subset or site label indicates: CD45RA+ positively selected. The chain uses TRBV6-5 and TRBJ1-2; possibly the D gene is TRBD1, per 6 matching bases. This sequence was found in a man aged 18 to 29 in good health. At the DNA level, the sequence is TGTGCCAGCAGCCAAACAGGGTTCTATGGCTACACCTTC. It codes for CASSQTGFYGYTF.